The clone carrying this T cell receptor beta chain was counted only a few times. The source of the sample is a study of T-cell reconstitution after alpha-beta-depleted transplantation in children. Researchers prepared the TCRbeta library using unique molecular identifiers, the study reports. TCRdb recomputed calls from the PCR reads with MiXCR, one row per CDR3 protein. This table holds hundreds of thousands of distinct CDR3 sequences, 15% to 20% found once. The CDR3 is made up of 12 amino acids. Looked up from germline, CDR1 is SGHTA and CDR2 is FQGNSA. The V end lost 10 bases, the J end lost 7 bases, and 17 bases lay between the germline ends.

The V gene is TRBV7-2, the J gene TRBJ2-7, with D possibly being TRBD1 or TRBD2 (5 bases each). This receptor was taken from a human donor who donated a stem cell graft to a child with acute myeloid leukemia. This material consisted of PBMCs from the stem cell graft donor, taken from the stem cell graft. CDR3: CATGLRGREQYV. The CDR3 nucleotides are TGTGCCACCGGTTTGAGGGGAAGGGAGCAGTACGTC.